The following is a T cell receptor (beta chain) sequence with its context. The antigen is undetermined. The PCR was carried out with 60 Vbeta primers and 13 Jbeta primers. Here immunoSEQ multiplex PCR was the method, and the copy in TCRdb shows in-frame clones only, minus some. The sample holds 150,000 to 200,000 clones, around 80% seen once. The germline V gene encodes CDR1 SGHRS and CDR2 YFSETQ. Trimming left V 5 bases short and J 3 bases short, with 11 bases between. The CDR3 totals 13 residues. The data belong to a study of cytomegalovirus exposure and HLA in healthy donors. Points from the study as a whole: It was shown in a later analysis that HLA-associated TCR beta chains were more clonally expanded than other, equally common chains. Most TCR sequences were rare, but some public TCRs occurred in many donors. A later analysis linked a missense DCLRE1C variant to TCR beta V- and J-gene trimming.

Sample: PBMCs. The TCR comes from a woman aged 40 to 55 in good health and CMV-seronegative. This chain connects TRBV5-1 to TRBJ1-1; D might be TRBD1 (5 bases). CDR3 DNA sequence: TGCGCCAGCAGTTGGGGGGTGGACACTGAAGCTTTCTTT. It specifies CASSWGVDTEAFF.